The source of this TCR beta chain is a study of T cell responses to AZD1222 COVID-19 vaccine. A remark on this clone: The antigen is not known.

J was trimmed by 5 bases and V by 0 bases; bases with no gene match: 1. CDR1 is KGHSH and CDR2 is LQKENI in the germline V gene. CDR3 length: 15 amino acids. Findings and limits, study-wide: Unmutated variant regions reportedly attract nearly half of all spike-specific TCRs. Clonal diversity was possibly underestimated, and white British individuals and females predominated among donors. At study baseline, merely five or six AZD1222 recipients were seropositive. Two AZD1222 administrations were followed by greater Spike-specific TCR breadth and depth.

Produced via immunoSEQ multiplex PCR; TCRdb's table is partial and in-frame only. The data hold about 110,000 clones, with nearly 90% observed a single time. This clonotype originated in an adult in good health. Source: peripheral blood, taken on day 0 of AZD1222 vaccination. The chain links TRBV18 to TRBJ2-6; 7 bases agree with TRBD2. Here the CDR3 DNA reads TGTGCCAGCTCACCACCGGGACTAAGGGCCAACGTCCTGACTTTC. This gives the protein CASSPPGLRANVLTF. The entire variable domain, with the rest obtained from reference TRBV18 and TRBJ2-6, is as follows: NAGVMQNPRHLVRRRGQEARLRCSPMKGHSHVYWYRQLPEEGLKFMVYLQKENIIDESGMPKERFSAEFPKEGPSILRIQQVVRGDSAAYFCASSPPGLRANVLTFGAGSRLTVL.